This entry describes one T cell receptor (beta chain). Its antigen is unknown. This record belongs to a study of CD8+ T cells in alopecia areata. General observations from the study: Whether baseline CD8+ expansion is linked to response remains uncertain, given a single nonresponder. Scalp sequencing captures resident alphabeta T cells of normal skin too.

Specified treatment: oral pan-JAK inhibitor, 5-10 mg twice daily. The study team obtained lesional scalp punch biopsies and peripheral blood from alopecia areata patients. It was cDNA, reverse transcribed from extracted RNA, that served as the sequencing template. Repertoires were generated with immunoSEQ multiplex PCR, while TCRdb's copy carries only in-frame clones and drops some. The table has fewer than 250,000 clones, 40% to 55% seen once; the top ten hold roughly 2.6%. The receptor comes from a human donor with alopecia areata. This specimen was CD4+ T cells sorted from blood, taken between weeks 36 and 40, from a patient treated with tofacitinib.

The CDR3 loop reads CASTRTGETQYF. CDR3 bases: TGCGCCAGCACCAGGACAGGAGAGACCCAGTACTTC. The genes are TRBV5-1 and TRBJ2-5, with 7 bases that match TRBD1. Germline lookup yields CDR1 SGHRS and CDR2 YFSETQ. The CDR3 runs 12 residues. With 6 bases clipped from V and 4 bases from J, the junction kept 3 bases outside the gene matches. The variable domain in full, completed from reference TRBV5-1 and TRBJ2-5, reads KAGVTQTPRYLIKTRGQQVTLSCSPISGHRSVSWYQQTPGQGLQFLFEYFSETQRNKGNFPGRFSGRQFSNSRSEMNVSTLELGDSALYLCASTRTGETQYFGPGTRLLVL.